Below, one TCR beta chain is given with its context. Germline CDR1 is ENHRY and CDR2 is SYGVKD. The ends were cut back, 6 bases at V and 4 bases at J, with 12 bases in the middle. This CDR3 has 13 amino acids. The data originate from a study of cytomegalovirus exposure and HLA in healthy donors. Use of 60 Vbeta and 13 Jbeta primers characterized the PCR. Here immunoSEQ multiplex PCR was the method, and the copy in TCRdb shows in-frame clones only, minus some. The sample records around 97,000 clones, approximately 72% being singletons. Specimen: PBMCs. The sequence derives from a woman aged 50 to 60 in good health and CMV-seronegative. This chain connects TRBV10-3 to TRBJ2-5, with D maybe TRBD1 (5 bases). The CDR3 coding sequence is TGTGCCATCAGAGGGGCTGTTCGAGAGACCCAGTACTTC. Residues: CAIRGAVRETQYF.